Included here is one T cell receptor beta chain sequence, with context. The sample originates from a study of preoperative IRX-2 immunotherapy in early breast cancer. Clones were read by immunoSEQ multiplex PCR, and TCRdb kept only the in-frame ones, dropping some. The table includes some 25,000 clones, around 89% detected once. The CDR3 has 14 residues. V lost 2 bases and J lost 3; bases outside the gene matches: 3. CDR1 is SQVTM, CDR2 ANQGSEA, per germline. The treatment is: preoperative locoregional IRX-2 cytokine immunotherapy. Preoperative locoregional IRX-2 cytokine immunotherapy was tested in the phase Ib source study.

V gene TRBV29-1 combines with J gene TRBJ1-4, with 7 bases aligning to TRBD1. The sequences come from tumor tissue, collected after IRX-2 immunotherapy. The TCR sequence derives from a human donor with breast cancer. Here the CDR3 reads CSVESGTANEKLFF. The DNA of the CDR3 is TGCAGCGTTGAATCCGGGACAGCTAATGAAAAACTGTTTTTT.